A selection of T cell receptor beta chains follows, all from one sample in a study of T-cell memory formation after mild COVID-19. Using its own MiXCR run on the 5' RACE reads, TCRdb lists one record per CDR3 protein. Of hundreds of thousands of distinct CDR3 sequences listed, about a quarter are singletons. The specimen sequenced was PBMCs or a T cell subset sorted from them (not recorded which). All receptors come from an adult woman who had mild COVID-19 (a few samples of this study predate the infection). Cell type and time point are not known. The CDR3 runs from the conserved cysteine through the conserved F or W. Each record gives: V gene, clone size, J gene, D gene, CDR3 DNA, CDR3 protein. D genes are given only for firm matches. Size tells how often a clone was seen (once, few, many) or the class of an expanded clone, and some rows leave it out.

TRBV11-2	few	TRBJ2-1	TRBD1	TGTGCCAGCAGCAGAGGACAGGTACGAGAGCAGTTCTTC	CASSRGQVREQFF
TRBV24-1	NA	TRBJ2-3	TRBD1	TGTGCCACCAGTGACCCGACAGGGACACTGGTAAGCACAGATACGCAGTATTTT	CATSDPTGTLVSTDTQYF
TRBV7-8	NA	TRBJ2-3	TRBD2	TGTGCCAGCAGCTTAAAACCCCCCGGGACTAGCGGGAGAGGGGGTAGCACAGATACGCAGTATTTT	CASSLKPPGTSGRGGSTDTQYF
TRBV29-1	NA	TRBJ1-1	TRBD1	TGCAGCGCCCGGGACAGCTCGAACACTGAAGCTTTCTTT	CSARDSSNTEAFF
TRBV6-5	NA	TRBJ1-2	TRBD1	TGTGCCAGCAGTTACTCAGCAGGGGGAGGTGGCTACACCTTC	CASSYSAGGGGYTF
TRBV7-3	few	TRBJ1-1	NA	TGTGCCAGCAGCTTAACGAGGACCGAGTCAAAAGCTTTCTTT	CASSLTRTESKAFF
TRBV7-3	NA	TRBJ1-2	NA	TGTGCCAGCAGCCAAACAGCGAACTATGGCTACACCTTC	CASSQTANYGYTF
TRBV2	NA	TRBJ2-5	NA	TGTGCCAGCAGTCTACATATGGGGTGGGAGACCCAGTACTTC	CASSLHMGWETQYF
TRBV20-1	NA	TRBJ1-6	NA	TGCAGTGCTAGAGTAACAGCAGGGGCCTATAATTCACCCCTCCACTTT	CSARVTAGAYNSPLHF
TRBV20-1	NA	TRBJ1-4	NA	TGCAGTGCTTCCAGAAATGAAAAACTGTTTTTT	CSASRNEKLFF
TRBV20-1	NA	TRBJ2-7	TRBD2	TGCAGTGCTAGAGTCGGGACTAGCACCTACGAGCAGTACTTC	CSARVGTSTYEQYF
TRBV12-3/TRBV12-4	many	TRBJ2-7	NA	TGTGCCAGCAGTAACCAAGACTGGGGATACGAGCAGTACTTC	CASSNQDWGYEQYF
TRBV3-1	NA	TRBJ1-2	NA	TGTGCCAGCAGCCCTTCTTTGGGCGCGAGTGGCTACACCTTC	CASSPSLGASGYTF
TRBV5-1	NA	TRBJ2-1	NA	TGCGCCAGCAGCTTGGGATCTTCGGGCAGGGCGACAAGCGAGCAGTTCTTC	CASSLGSSGRATSEQFF
TRBV6-6	NA	TRBJ1-2	NA	TGTGCCAGCAGAGCGGTGGGGGGGGGCTATGGCTACACCTTC	CASRAVGGGYGYTF
TRBV5-6	NA	TRBJ2-1	TRBD1	TGTGCCAGCAGCCAATCGACAGGGGCTTTCAATGAGCAGTTCTTC	CASSQSTGAFNEQFF
TRBV9	NA	TRBJ1-2	NA	TGTGCCAGCAGCGAGATCGACATGTGGTGGAACTATGGCTACACCTTC	CASSEIDMWWNYGYTF
TRBV11-2	few	TRBJ2-1	NA	TGTGCCAGCAGCCAGGGTAGCGGCAATGAGCAGTTCTTC	CASSQGSGNEQFF
TRBV10-3	few	TRBJ2-7	TRBD1	TGTGCCTCGACAGACAGGGCAACCTACGAGCAGTACTTC	CASTDRATYEQYF
TRBV7-9	NA	TRBJ2-3	NA	TGTGCCTCCCGTCAAGAGGGAGATACGCAGTATTTT	CASRQEGDTQYF
TRBV29-1	NA	TRBJ2-5	TRBD2	TGCAGCGTCGACGGACTAGCTGGGTCGTACCAAGAGACCCAGTACTTC	CSVDGLAGSYQETQYF
TRBV29-1	NA	TRBJ2-1	TRBD2	TGCAGCGTTGTTGAGCGGGGGTCTGGCAATGAGCAGTTCTTC	CSVVERGSGNEQFF
TRBV29-1	NA	TRBJ2-7	TRBD2	TGCAGCGTTGAGGTTGGGGACAGTCGGGGTAGCGGGAGAACCGAGCAGTACTTC	CSVEVGDSRGSGRTEQYF
TRBV7-6	few	TRBJ2-1	NA	TGTGCCAGCAGCTTCCCCGGGACTGAGCAGTTCTTC	CASSFPGTEQFF
TRBV7-6	few	TRBJ2-7	TRBD1	TGTGCCAGCAGCTTAGCGTTGAAGGGACAGGGGGCGAACGAGCAGTACTTC	CASSLALKGQGANEQYF
TRBV6-2/TRBV6-3	few	TRBJ1-2	TRBD1	TGTGCCAGCAGTTCACCAATGGCAGGGGGCCCATATGGCTACACCTTC	CASSSPMAGGPYGYTF
TRBV5-5	few	TRBJ1-4	NA	TGTGCCAGCAGCTTGGGGGGAACAGATGTTAATGAAAAACTGTTTTTT	CASSLGGTDVNEKLFF
TRBV4-2	NA	TRBJ2-2	TRBD2	TGTGCCAGCAGCCAACCCGGGACTAGCGGCAACACCGGGGAGCTGTTTTTT	CASSQPGTSGNTGELFF
TRBV7-3	NA	TRBJ2-2	NA	TGTGCCAGCAGCTCAGATTTTACCGGGGAGCTGTTTTTT	CASSSDFTGELFF
TRBV6-5	NA	TRBJ1-1	NA	TGTGCCAGCCGCCCTCTCAGAGCTACGACTGAAGCTTTCTTT	CASRPLRATTEAFF
TRBV4-1	few	TRBJ2-1	TRBD2	TGCGCCAGCAGCCAAGATCGGACTAGCGGGGTTCACAATGAGCAGTTCTTC	CASSQDRTSGVHNEQFF
TRBV6-5	NA	TRBJ1-1	TRBD1	TGTGCCAGCAGTTCGTCAGGGGGCACTGAAGCTTTCTTT	CASSSSGGTEAFF
TRBV5-1	NA	TRBJ2-7	TRBD2	TGCGCCAGCAGCTCCAGGGCGCTAGCGGGAGGGAACGAGCAGTACTTC	CASSSRALAGGNEQYF
TRBV20-1	NA	TRBJ2-2	TRBD2	TGCAGTGCCTCGAGACTAGCCACCGGGGAGCTGTTTTTT	CSASRLATGELFF
TRBV4-1	few	TRBJ2-2	TRBD2	TGCGCCAGCAGCCAAGGCTCGATCCTAGCGGGGGGCGAAAGAACCGGGGAGCTGTTTTTT	CASSQGSILAGGERTGELFF
TRBV11-3	few	TRBJ2-2	TRBD2	TGTGCCAGCAGCTTTGAGTACGGGGCGGGAGCCGGGGAGTTGTTTTTT	CASSFEYGAGAGELFF
TRBV6-6	few	TRBJ2-7	TRBD2	TGTGCCAGCAGCCGGGACTACCCCTACGAGCAGTACTTC	CASSRDYPYEQYF
TRBV7-9	few	TRBJ1-5	NA	TGTGCCAGCAGCTTATCGGGTGGAGTAAATCAGCCCCAGCATTTT	CASSLSGGVNQPQHF
TRBV7-9	NA	TRBJ1-2	NA	TGTGCCAGCAGCCCCCACGGGGACTATGGCTACACCTTC	CASSPHGDYGYTF
TRBV6-2/TRBV6-3	NA	TRBJ2-7	NA	TGTGCCAGCAGTTGGGGGGACCTCCGCGGCGAGCAGTACTTC	CASSWGDLRGEQYF
TRBV6-5	few	TRBJ2-1	TRBD1	TGTGCCAGCAGTTGGACAGGGGGCAGACGGACGGATAATGAGCAGTTCTTC	CASSWTGGRRTDNEQFF
TRBV30	NA	TRBJ1-1	TRBD1	TGTGCCGGAGGACAGGGGTGGACTGAAGCTTTCTTT	CAGGQGWTEAFF
TRBV6-2/TRBV6-3	NA	TRBJ2-3	NA	TGTGCCAGCAGTTACTCGAGGGTTGGTGAGCTAGATACGCAGTATTTT	CASSYSRVGELDTQYF
TRBV18	few	TRBJ2-3	TRBD2	TGTGCCAGCTCACTCAGGACTAGCGGGAAAGCAGATACGCAGTATTTT	CASSLRTSGKADTQYF
TRBV19	NA	TRBJ1-5	TRBD1	TGTGCTAGTAGGCAGGGGGCTTTGCCCCAGCATTTT	CASRQGALPQHF
TRBV18	NA	TRBJ2-7	NA	TGTGCCAGCTCAGGAAAGGGCTTAGACGAGCAGTACTTC	CASSGKGLDEQYF
TRBV5-1	NA	TRBJ1-5	NA	TGCGCCAGCAGCCCAGGGACGCCAGTTCTTAGCAATCAGCCCCAGCATTTT	CASSPGTPVLSNQPQHF
TRBV7-8	NA	TRBJ2-5	TRBD2	TGTGCCAGCAGCTTAGGAGCGGGAGTTTCGAGAGAGACCCAGTACTTC	CASSLGAGVSRETQYF
TRBV3-1	once	TRBJ1-1	NA	TGTGCCAGCAGCCAAGGCCCCGGGGGGGAGACTGAAGCTTTCTTT	CASSQGPGGETEAFF
TRBV27	NA	TRBJ2-3	NA	TGTGCCAGCAGTAAAGTTGTCGGTCTGGATACGCAGTATTTT	CASSKVVGLDTQYF